The 23 T cell receptor beta chains listed next were all sequenced from one sample in a study of shared clonotypes between healthy human individuals. Assay: immunoSEQ multiplex PCR; the TCRdb copy retains only in-frame clones and omits some. The profile shows around 500,000 clones, roughly 80% of them singletons. The sequenced sample was PBMCs. These receptors all come from a woman between 40 and 55 years old in good health. Some clones in this sample may be carry-over from other donors' samples.

Remarks on this clone: A far more abundant clone sits one base away, making this likely a read error. This rearrangement joins TRBV4-2 to TRBJ2-6; TRBD1 is a possible D gene (5 bases). Germline V gives CDR1 LGHNA, CDR2 YNFKEQ. The CDR3 is made up of 15 amino acids. CDR3 DNA sequence: TGTGCCAGCAGCCAAGAGGGGTCTGGGGCCAACGCCCTGACTTTC. Its translation is CASSQEGSGANALTF.

Concerning this clone itself: A far larger clone lies a single base away; this is likely a read error. The chain combines TRBV5-6 with TRBJ1-3; tentatively, D is TRBD1 (5 bases). Germline values: CDR1 SGHDT, CDR2 YYEEEE. The CDR3 length is 14 residues. CDR3 DNA sequence: TGTGCCAGCAGAACGTGGGGACGTGGAGACACCATATATTTT. Translation gives CASRTWGRGDTIYF.

The chain employs TRBV27 and TRBJ2-5; 7 positions match TRBD1. Germline assignment: CDR1 MNHEY and CDR2 SMNVEV (reference sequence). V was pared by 6 bases and J by 5 bases, with 9 bases of the junction left unmatched. The CDR3 length is 14 residues. The CDR3 DNA reads TGTGCCAGCAGGCCGACAGGGTGGAGGGAGACCCAGTACTTC. It is translated as CASRPTGWRETQYF.

This clone was found a few times. The sample has other DNA sequences that encode this CDR3 too. This rearrangement joins TRBV5-1 to TRBJ1-5; D is undetermined. Between the trimmed V and J ends, which lost 0 bases and 4 bases, there was a span of 5 bases. The CDR3 covers 13 residues. The germline V gene encodes CDR1 SGHRS and CDR2 YFSETQ. The CDR3: CASSLGSNQPQHF. As DNA, the CDR3 is TGCGCCAGCAGCTTGGGATCGAATCAGCCCCAGCATTTT.

The chain has TRBV4-3 and TRBJ1-4, with 7 bases fitting TRBD1. V gave up 4 bases and J gave up 8 bases; unmatched junction bases: 19. The CDR3 has 18 amino acids. The germline gives CDR1 LGHNA, CDR2 YSLEER. CDR3 coding DNA: TGCGCCAGCAGCCCGACGATCTGGGAGAACAGGGGAGGAGAAAAACTGTTTTTT. Protein product: CASSPTIWENRGGEKLFF.

This sequence joins TRBV7-9 and TRBJ2-3; D ambiguous. The germline gives CDR1 SEHNR, CDR2 FQNEAQ (reference sequence). Trimming left V 1 base short and J 4 bases short, with 3 bases between. There are 12 residues in the CDR3. CDR3 protein: CASSLDPDTQYF. The CDR3, as DNA: TGTGCCAGCAGCTTAGACCCAGATACGCAGTATTTT.

This clone was detected a few times. The gene calls are TRBV7-3 and TRBJ2-5; D may match TRBD1 or TRBD2 (5 bases each). V was pared by 5 bases and J by 1 base, with 14 bases between. The CDR3 loop spans 15 amino acids. Germline-derived CDR1 and CDR2 are SGHTA and FQGTGA. The CDR3 coding sequence is TGTGCCAGCAGCCCCCGTTTTGGGGGCCAAGAGACCCAGTACTTC. As protein: CASSPRFGGQETQYF.

The chain joins TRBV6-1 to TRBJ1-1; D remains unclear. The germline gives CDR1 MNHNS, CDR2 SASEGT. The CDR3 length is 14 residues. V dropped 1 base and J dropped 6 bases, with 12 bases sitting between them. CDR3 in amino acids: CASSEVWTGPEAFF. The DNA for the CDR3 is TGTGCCAGCAGTGAAGTTTGGACCGGGCCTGAAGCTTTCTTT.

The gene calls are TRBV6-1 and TRBJ1-1; 7 positions match TRBD1. The CDR3 totals 15 residues. CDR1 is MNHNS, CDR2 SASEGT, per germline. Trimming cost V 8 bases and J 5 bases; bases outside gene matches: 14. DNA for the CDR3: TGTGCCAGCGAGGCCGAGGGGAGGGGGCAGACTGAAGCTTTCTTT. Translating gives CASEAEGRGQTEAFF.

Comment on this clone: At the DNA level, this CDR3 is encoded by other sequences in the same sample as well. This rearrangement joins TRBV30 to TRBJ2-3; D uncertain. Germline CDR1 reads GTSNPN; CDR2 reads SVGIG (reference sequence). Trimming pared 0 bases from V and 5 bases from J, leaving 3 bases between. The CDR3 totals 11 residues. The DNA for the CDR3 is TGTGCCTGGAGTGTAAAAGATACGCAGTATTTT. This gives the protein CAWSVKDTQYF.

This chain joins TRBV18 and TRBJ1-1, with D perhaps matching TRBD1 (5 bases). This CDR3 is built from 14 residues. V was cut by 5 bases and J by 1 base, with 11 bases left in between. Germline V gene data show CDR1 as KGHSH and CDR2 as LQKENI. CDR3 DNA: TGTGCCAGCTCAGCCGCCGGGGCGAACACTGAAGCTTTCTTT. As protein: CASSAAGANTEAFF.

Note on this clone: A far larger clone is a single base away, which makes a read error likely. Other DNA sequences in this specimen translate into the identical CDR3. The chain couples TRBV28 to TRBJ1-5, with 7 bases aligning to TRBD1. The J segment lost 0 bases and the V segment lost 9 bases, leaving 11 bases of the junction unmatched. The CDR3 spans 16 residues. Germline CDR1 MDHEN, CDR2 SYDVKM. The CDR3 bases are TGTGCCAGTAGTCAACAGGGGCTATATAGCAATCAGCCCCAGCATTTT. Translating gives CASSQQGLYSNQPQHF.

The rearrangement joins TRBV5-1 to TRBJ1-1, with D possibly matching TRBD1 (5 bases). The CDR3 runs 15 residues. CDR1 SGHRS and CDR2 YFSETQ come from the germline V gene. Deletions cut 0 bases from V and 4 bases from J, with 13 bases between. CDR3 nucleotide sequence: TGCGCCAGCAGCTTGGACTTGGGGGTGGGCACTGAAGCTTTCTTT. It specifies CASSLDLGVGTEAFF.

In its sample, this clone was seen a few times. One end of the junction varies from germline; a read error may be responsible. The chain is built from TRBV5-1 and TRBJ2-5; 7 nucleotides match TRBD2. The CDR3 has 13 residues. Germline CDR1 is SGHRS and CDR2 is YFSETQ. CDR3 loop: CASRLGGQETQYF. In nucleotides, the CDR3 is TGCGCCAGCAGGTTGGGGGGGCAAGAGACCCAGTACTTC. Combining the CDR3 with reference TRBV5-1 and TRBJ2-5 gives the whole variable domain KAGVTQTPRYLIKTRGQQVTLSCSPISGHRSVSWYQQTPGQGLQFLFEYFSETQRNKGNFPGRFSGRQFSNSRSEMNVSTLELGDSALYLCASRLGGQETQYFGPGTRLLVL.

J is TRBJ2-2 and V is TRBV7-3; TRBD1 is a possible D gene (5 bases). The germline V gene encodes CDR1 SGHTA and CDR2 FQGTGA. The CDR3 is 15 amino acids. V lost 5 bases and J 5 bases, leaving 15 bases between the germline ends. CDR3 loop: CASSSTGRGTGELFF. CDR3 bases: TGTGCCAGCAGCAGTACAGGCCGTGGGACCGGGGAGCTGTTTTTT.

In this sample, this clone turned up once. The rearrangement joins TRBV5-1 to TRBJ2-7; D is possibly TRBD1 (6 bases). The CDR3 is 15 residues long. Between the trimmed V and J ends, which lost 1 base and 4 bases, there was a span of 15 bases. Per germline, CDR1 SGHRS and CDR2 YFSETQ. The CDR3 coding sequence is TGCGCCAGCAGCTTGATGGGGGCGACAGCTTACGAGCAGTACTTC. Its translation: CASSLMGATAYEQYF.

The chain couples TRBV18 to TRBJ1-2, with D possibly TRBD1 on 5 matching bases. CDR3 size: 13 residues. V was trimmed by 6 bases and J by 8 bases, leaving 16 bases between them. CDR1 is KGHSH and CDR2 is LQKENI in the germline V gene. CDR3 coding DNA: TGTGCCAGCTCGCTCGGGACCGCGGTAGGCTACACCTTC. Protein sequence: CASSLGTAVGYTF.

The chain carries TRBV27 and TRBJ2-2; tentatively, D is TRBD1 (5 bases). V dropped 0 bases and J dropped 4 bases, with 9 bases sitting between them. Germline V gives CDR1 MNHEY, CDR2 SMNVEV (reference sequence). This CDR3 has 15 residues. The CDR3 loop is CASSLSYRTTGELFF. The CDR3, as DNA: TGTGCCAGCAGTTTATCCTACAGGACCACCGGGGAGCTGTTTTTT.

The V gene is TRBV11-2, the J gene TRBJ2-7, with D perhaps matching TRBD1 (6 bases). The germline V gene has CDR1 SGHAT and CDR2 FQNNGV. Trimming pared 1 base from V and 13 bases from J, leaving 17 bases between. The CDR3 extends over 13 amino acids. CDR3 DNA sequence: TGTGCCAGCAGCTTAGCAGGGGTTCGGCAGCTCTACTTC. Translation: CASSLAGVRQLYF.

The table lists this clone with a few counts. This sequence joins TRBV4-1 and TRBJ2-2; the D gene is possibly TRBD2 (5 bases). The length of the CDR3 is 14 residues. V was cut by 0 bases and J by 6 bases, with 8 bases left in between. Looked up from germline, CDR1 is MGHRA and CDR2 is YSYEKL. The CDR3 sequence: CASSQERRAGELFF. The CDR3 nucleotides are TGCGCCAGCAGCCAAGAGCGGCGGGCCGGGGAGCTGTTTTTT.

This clone appeared once. The chain joins TRBV2 to TRBJ2-7, with 12 bases fitting TRBD2. CDR1 SNHLY and CDR2 FYNNEI come from the germline V gene. Trimming cost V 6 bases and J 3 bases; bases outside gene matches: 6. This CDR3 is 15 amino acids long. In DNA, the CDR3 is TGTGCCAGCAGAAAGACTAGCGGGAGTGTCTACGAGCAGTACTTC. Amino acid sequence: CASRKTSGSVYEQYF.

A remark on this clone: This is likely an artifact of a read error, given a far larger clone one base away. The chain recombines TRBV19 with TRBJ1-1, with D possibly being TRBD1 (6 bases). Trimming took off 8 bases at V and 4 bases at J, with 20 bases between the two ends. CDR3 length: 15 residues. The V gene's germline CDR1 is LNHDA and CDR2 SQIVND (reference sequence). The chain's CDR3 is CASSPWGTSSTEAFF. CDR3 nucleotides: TGTGCCAGTTCCCCTTGGGGGACATCGAGCACTGAAGCTTTCTTT.

The rearrangement joins TRBV28 to TRBJ2-2, with 7 bases identical to TRBD1. V was pared by 6 bases and J by 7 bases, with 11 bases of the junction left unmatched. The germline V gene encodes CDR1 MDHEN and CDR2 SYDVKM. The CDR3 consists of 15 residues. CDR3 in amino acids: CASRPGTVGIGELFF. The CDR3 DNA reads TGTGCCAGCAGACCCGGGACAGTCGGGATCGGGGAGCTGTTTTTT.